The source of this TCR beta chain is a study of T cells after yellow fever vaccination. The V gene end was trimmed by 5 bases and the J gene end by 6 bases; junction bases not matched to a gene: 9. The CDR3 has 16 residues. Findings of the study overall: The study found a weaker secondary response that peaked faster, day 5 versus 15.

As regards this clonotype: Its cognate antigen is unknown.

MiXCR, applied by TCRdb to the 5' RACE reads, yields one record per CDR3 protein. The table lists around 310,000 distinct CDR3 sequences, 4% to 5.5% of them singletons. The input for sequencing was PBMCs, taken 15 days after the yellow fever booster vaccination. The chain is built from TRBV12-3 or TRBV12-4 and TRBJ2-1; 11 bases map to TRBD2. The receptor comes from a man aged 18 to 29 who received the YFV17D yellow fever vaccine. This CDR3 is CASSQGASGGSNEQFF. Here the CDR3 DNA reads TGTGCCAGCAGTCAGGGAGCTAGCGGGGGGTCCAATGAGCAGTTCTTC.